Detailed here is one T cell receptor (beta chain). V lost 3 bases and J 6 bases, leaving 18 bases between the germline ends. This CDR3 contains 16 residues. Germline lookup yields CDR1 SNHLY and CDR2 FYNNEI. This record comes from a study of T cell responses to AZD1222 COVID-19 vaccine. Profiled with immunoSEQ multiplex PCR; TCRdb holds only in-frame clones, not every one. The repertoire consists of 150,000 to 180,000 clones, with approximately 86% occurring once and the leading ten covering under 8%. This TCR was sampled from an adult who had recovered from COVID-19. The J gene is TRBJ1-5, the V gene TRBV2; D not certain. The specimen comprised peripheral blood, sampled after recovery from COVID-19. This CDR3 reads CASSDGSSQVGQPQHF. CDR3 nucleotide sequence: TGTGCCAGCAGTGACGGATCTAGTCAGGTCGGTCAGCCCCAGCATTTT. The full variable domain, completed using reference TRBV2 and TRBJ1-5, is EPEVTQTPSHQVTQMGQEVILRCVPISNHLYFYWYRQILGQKVEFLVSFYNNEISEKSEIFDDQFSVERPDGSNFTLKIRSTKLEDSAMYFCASSDGSSQVGQPQHFGDGTRLSIL.